This TCR beta chain was sequenced for a study of neurological immune-mediated disorders. Study-wide points: Patients with HTLV-1-associated myelopathy had the highest level of TCR clonal expansion, whereas patients with multiple sclerosis had the lowest level, falling beneath the level found in healthy controls. None of the CDR3 amino acid sequences found in expanded clones was shared across subjects. This suggests that the TCR-beta repertoires were private in all groups.

Time point of the sample: longitudinal time-point 2. The unsorted libraries were made from 2 million PBMCs kept at -80 C. 5'RACE with 10-nucleotide random UMIs produced the cDNA. TCRdb re-analysed the 5' RACE reads in MiXCR, keeping a single row per CDR3 protein. The sample has some 60,000 distinct CDR3 sequences, 9.7% seen once. There are 14 residues in the CDR3. V was shortened by 3 bases and J by 9 bases, with 12 bases between the two germline ends. Germline CDR1 SEHNR, CDR2 FQNEAQ (reference sequence). This clonotype was detected ten times or more. Its specificity is not known. The rearrangement uses TRBV7-9 and TRBJ1-6; weak D call: TRBD1 (5 bases). This clonotype was sampled from a man under 40 in good health. Sequenced: PBMCs. The CDR3 DNA sequence: TGTGCCAGCAGCTTCCGGGACGACGGTTCACCCCTCCACTTT. Translating gives CASSFRDDGSPLHF.